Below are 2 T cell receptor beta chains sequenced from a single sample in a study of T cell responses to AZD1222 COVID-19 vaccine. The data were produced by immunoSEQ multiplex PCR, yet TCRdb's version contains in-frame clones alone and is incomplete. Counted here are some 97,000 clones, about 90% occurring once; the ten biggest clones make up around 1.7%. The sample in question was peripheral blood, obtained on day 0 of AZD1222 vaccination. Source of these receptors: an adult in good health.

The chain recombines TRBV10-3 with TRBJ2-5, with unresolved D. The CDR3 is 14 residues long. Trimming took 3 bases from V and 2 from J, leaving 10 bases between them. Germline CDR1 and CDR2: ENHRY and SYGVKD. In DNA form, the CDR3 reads TGTGCCATCAGTGACCCGGAAGGTCAAGAGACCCAGTACTTC. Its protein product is CAISDPEGQETQYF.

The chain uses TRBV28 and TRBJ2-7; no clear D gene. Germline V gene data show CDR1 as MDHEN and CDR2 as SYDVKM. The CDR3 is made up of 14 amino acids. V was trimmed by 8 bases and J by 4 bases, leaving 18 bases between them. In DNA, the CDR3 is TGTGCCAGCGGGAACGTCCGGAATAAGTACGAGCAGTACTTC. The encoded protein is CASGNVRNKYEQYF.